This T cell receptor beta chain was sequenced during a study of Ad26.COV2.S vaccination and SARS-CoV-2 variants. The CDR3 is made up of 14 amino acids. V trimming: 4 bases; J trimming: 7 bases; junction bases outside the gene matches: 7. Germline V gene data show CDR1 as SGDLS and CDR2 as YYNGEE. TCRdb's table, derived via immunoSEQ multiplex PCR, lists solely in-frame clones and lacks some. Here the sample spans around 300,000 clones, about 85% being singletons. Noted treatment: roughly 19 received Ad26.COV2.S at low or high dose, single or two shots; several received placebo; per-sample allocation not given. All samples were drawn on day 63, counting from the first vaccine or placebo injection.

The rearrangement joins TRBV9 to TRBJ2-2; TRBD2 agrees at 7 bases. This specimen consisted of peripheral blood, obtained in a trial of Ad26.COV2.S vaccine versus placebo. This receptor was taken from a person between 18 and 60 years old who received the Ad26.COV2.S COVID-19 vaccine or a placebo. The CDR3 spells CASSQAGRVGELFF. The CDR3 DNA reads as TGTGCCAGCAGCCAAGCGGGGCGGGTCGGGGAGCTGTTTTTT.